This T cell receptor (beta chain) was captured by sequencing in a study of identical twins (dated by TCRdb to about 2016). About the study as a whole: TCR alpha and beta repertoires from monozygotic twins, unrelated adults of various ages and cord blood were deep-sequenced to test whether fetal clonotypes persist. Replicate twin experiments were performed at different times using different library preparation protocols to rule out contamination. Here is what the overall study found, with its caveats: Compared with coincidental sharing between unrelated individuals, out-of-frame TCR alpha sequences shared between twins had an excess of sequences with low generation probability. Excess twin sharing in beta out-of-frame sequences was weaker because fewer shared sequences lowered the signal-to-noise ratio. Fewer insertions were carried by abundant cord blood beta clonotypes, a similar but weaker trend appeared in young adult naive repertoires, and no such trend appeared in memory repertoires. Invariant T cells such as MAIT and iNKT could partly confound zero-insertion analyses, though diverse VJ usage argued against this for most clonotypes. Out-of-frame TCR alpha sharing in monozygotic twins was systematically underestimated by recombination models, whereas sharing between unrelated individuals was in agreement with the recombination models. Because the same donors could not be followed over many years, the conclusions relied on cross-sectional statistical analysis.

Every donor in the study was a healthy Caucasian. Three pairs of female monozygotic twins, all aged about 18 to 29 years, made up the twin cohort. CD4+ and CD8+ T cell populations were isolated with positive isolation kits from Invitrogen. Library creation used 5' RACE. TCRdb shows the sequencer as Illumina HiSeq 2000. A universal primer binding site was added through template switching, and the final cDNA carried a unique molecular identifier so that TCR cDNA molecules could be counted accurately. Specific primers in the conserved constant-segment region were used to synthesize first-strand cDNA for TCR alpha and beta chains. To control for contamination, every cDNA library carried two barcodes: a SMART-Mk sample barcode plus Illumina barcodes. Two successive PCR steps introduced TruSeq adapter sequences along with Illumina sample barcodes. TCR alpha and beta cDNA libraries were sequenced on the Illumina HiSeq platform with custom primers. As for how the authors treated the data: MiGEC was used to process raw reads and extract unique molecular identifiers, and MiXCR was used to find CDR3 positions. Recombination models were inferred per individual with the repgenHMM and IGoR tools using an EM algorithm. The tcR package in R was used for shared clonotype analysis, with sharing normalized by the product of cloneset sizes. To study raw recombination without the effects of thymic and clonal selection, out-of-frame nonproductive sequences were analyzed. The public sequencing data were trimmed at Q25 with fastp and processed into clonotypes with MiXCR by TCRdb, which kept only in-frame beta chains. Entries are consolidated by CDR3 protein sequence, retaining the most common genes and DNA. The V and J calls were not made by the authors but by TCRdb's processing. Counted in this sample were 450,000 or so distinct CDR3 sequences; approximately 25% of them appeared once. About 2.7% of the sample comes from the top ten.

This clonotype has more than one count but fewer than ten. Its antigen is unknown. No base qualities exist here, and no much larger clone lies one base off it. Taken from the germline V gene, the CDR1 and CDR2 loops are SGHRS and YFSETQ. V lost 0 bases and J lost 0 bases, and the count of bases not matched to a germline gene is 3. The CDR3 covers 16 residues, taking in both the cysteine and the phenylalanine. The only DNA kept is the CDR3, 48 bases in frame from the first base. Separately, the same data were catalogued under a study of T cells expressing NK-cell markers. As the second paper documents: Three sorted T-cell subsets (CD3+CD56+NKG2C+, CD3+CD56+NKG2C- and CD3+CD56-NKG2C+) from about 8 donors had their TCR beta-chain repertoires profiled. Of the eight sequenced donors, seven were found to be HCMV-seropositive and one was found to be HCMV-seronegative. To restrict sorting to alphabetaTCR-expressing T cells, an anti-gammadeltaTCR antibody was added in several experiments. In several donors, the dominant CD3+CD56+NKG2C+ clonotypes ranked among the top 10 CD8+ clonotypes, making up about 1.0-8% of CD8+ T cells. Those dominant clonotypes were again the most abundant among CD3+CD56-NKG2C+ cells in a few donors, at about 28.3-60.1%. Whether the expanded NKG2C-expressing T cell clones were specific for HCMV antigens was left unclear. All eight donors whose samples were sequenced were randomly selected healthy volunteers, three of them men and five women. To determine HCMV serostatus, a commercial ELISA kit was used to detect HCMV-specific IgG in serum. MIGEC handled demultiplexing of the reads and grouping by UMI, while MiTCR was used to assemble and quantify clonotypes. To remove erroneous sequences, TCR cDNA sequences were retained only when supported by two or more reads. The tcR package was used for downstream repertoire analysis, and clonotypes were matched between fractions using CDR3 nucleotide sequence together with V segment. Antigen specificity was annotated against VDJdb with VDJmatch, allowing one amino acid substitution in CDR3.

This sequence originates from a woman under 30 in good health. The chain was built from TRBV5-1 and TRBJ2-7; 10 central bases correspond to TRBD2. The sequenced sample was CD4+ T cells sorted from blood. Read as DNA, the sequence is TGCGCCAGCAGCTTGGCTAGCGGGAGAAGCTCCTACGAGCAGTACTTC. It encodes CASSLASGRSSYEQYF.